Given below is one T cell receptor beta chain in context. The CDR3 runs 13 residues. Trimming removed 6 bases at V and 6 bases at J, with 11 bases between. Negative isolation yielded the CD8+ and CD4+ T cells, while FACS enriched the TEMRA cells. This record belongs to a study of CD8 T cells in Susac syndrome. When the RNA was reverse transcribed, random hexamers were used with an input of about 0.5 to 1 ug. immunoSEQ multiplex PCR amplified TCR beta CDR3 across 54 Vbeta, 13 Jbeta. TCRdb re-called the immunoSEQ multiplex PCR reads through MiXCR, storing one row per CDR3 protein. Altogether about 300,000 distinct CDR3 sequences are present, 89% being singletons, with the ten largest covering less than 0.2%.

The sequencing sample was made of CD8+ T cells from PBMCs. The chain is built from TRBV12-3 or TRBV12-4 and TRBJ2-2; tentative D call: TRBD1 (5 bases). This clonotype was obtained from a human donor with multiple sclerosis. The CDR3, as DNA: TGTGCCAGCAGCCCTCCCAGGGCCGGGGAGCTGTTTTTT. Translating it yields CASSPPRAGELFF.